The present T cell receptor (beta chain) was sequenced within a study of blood T cell repertoires in COVID-19 (dated by TCRdb to about 2020). Broadly, across the study: Samples from collaborators originated in the United States, Italy and Spain and spanned both the acute and convalescent phases of COVID-19. The prospective study material was composed of cDNA or gDNA derived from T cells, B-cell-depleted T cells, or PBMCs. Deeply sampled blood TCRbeta repertoires from subjects exposed to, actively infected with, or recovered from COVID-19 were included in the dataset. The repertoires were released in a freely available public database intended as a resource for research on the immune response to SARS-CoV-2. Samples came from the ongoing ImmuneRACE study (first 160 participants) plus 1,254 subjects from 6 global collaborators. Sample metadata almost always included a de-identified subject ID, COVID-19 status, age in years and sex. Where available, HLA class I and class II types were obtained from metadata supplied by the sample provider rather than from assay-based typing. Findings and caveats that apply to the study as a whole: The amount of clinical and demographic metadata varied by source and participant and was provided uncurated.

Each collaborating institution followed its own protocols to collect whole blood in K2EDTA tubes. For TCRbeta analysis, collaborators shipped samples in one of three forms: frozen whole blood, isolated PBMCs, or DNA extracted from either of those sample types. This clone appeared a single time. Its antigen specificity is not known. No qualities accompany the bases; no much larger clone lies one base away. CDR3 length: 14 amino acids, cysteine to phenylalanine. Only the CDR3 DNA stays, 42 bases, in frame from base 1. Sequences MNHEY (CDR1) and SMNVEV (CDR2) are obtained from the germline V gene (reference sequence). After removal of 5 bases from V and 11 bases from J, the junction retains 8 bases not matched to a gene. TCRbeta CDR3 regions were amplified from genomic DNA by means of the immunoSEQ Assay, a bias-controlled multiplex PCR. In the authors' own workflow: The number of nucleated cells in each sample was estimated by amplification of reference gene primers within the assay. To quantify the absolute abundance of each unique TCRbeta CDR3 rearrangement, sequence reads were collapsed and filtered. For each sample, productive Simpson clonality was calculated as the square root of Simpson's diversity index across productive rearrangements. The immuneACCESS repertoire file appears here via TCRdb, limited to in-frame rearrangements. These files lack a portion of the clones; in checked studies, under half of the deficit traces to unresolved V genes, and the cause of the others is not known. V, J and clone size are taken as reported in that table, and D and trimming were inferred from the DNA itself. In all, the sample holds 100,000 or so clones, and around 87% of those were seen once. The ten largest clones represent around 10% of the sample.

The sequence was obtained from a woman between 25 and 40 years old with acute or convalescent COVID-19. The source material was peripheral blood. The sequence links TRBV27 to TRBJ1-6; 8 central bases correspond to TRBD1. This receptor carries the CDR3 CASSPGQGVPPLHF. The nucleotide sequence reads TGTGCCAGCAGTCCCGGACAGGGTGTTCCACCCCTCCACTTT.